One sample yielded the 25 T cell receptor beta chains listed below, sequenced in a study of human T cells and chemical hapten exposure. Time point noted: pre-sensitization, week 0. As to treatment: therapeutic diphenylcyclopropenone sensitization with weekly scalp DPC. TCRdb used MiXCR to reprocess the RACE reads, holding one entry per CDR3 protein. The sample contains under 100,000 distinct CDR3 sequences, over 6.5% of which appear only once. Sample: whole blood, taken in connection with sensitization to the hapten diphenylcyclopropenone (DPC). The receptors were sampled from a man in his forties with alopecia areata. Some clones in this sample may be carry-over from other donors' samples.

This clonotype was counted only a few times. The gene calls are TRBV7-2 and TRBJ2-3, with 9 nucleotides matching TRBD2. The V gene end was trimmed by 2 bases and the J gene end by 1 base; junction bases not matched to a gene: 4. Germline-derived CDR1 and CDR2 are SGHTA and FQGNSA. CDR3 size: 16 residues. The DNA for the CDR3 is TGTGCCAGCAGCTTATCGCTAGCGGGACGCACAGATACGCAGTATTTT. Translated, it gives CASSLSLAGRTDTQYF.

This clonotype was found many times. The chain carries TRBV12-3 or TRBV12-4 and TRBJ2-5, with 7 bases that match TRBD2. V shed 3 bases, J shed 4 bases, and the junction held 8 bases outside the gene matches. The CDR3 consists of 15 residues. Here the CDR3 reads CASSLGGGPVETQYF. CDR3 nucleotide sequence: TGTGCCAGCAGTTTGGGGGGAGGGCCGGTAGAGACCCAGTACTTC.

The V gene is TRBV27, the J gene TRBJ2-7; 7 bases agree with TRBD2. V shed 5 bases, J shed 7 bases, and the junction held 14 bases outside the gene matches. Germline CDR1 and CDR2: MNHEY and SMNVEV (reference sequence). CDR3 length equals 15 residues. The CDR3 sequence is CASSPSGGAMWEQYF. The CDR3 nucleotides read TGTGCCAGCAGTCCCTCGGGGGGAGCGATGTGGGAGCAGTACTTC.

In its sample, this clonotype was seen many times. The V and J genes are TRBV11-1 and TRBJ2-1, with 13 bases fitting TRBD2. In germline, CDR1 is SGHAT, CDR2 FQDESV (reference sequence). V was clipped by 5 bases and J by 0 bases; unmatched bases: 4. This CDR3 spans 17 amino acids. CDR3 sequence (DNA): TGTGCCAGCAGCCACGGACTAGCGGGAGTCTCCTACAATGAGCAGTTCTTC. Protein: CASSHGLAGVSYNEQFF.

Ten or more counts support this clonotype. The rearrangement links TRBV2 to TRBJ1-1, with 8 bases fitting TRBD1. The junction had 2 bases not matched to a gene; V was cut back by 7 bases and J by 1 base. Germline V CDR1 and CDR2: SNHLY, FYNNEI. The CDR3 covers 13 residues. The CDR3 loop reads CASNRGGNTEAFF. CDR3 nucleotides: TGTGCCAGCAACAGGGGGGGGAACACTGAAGCTTTCTTT.

This clonotype occurred many times. The CDR3 here is CATSRAGGGQPQHF. The CDR3 nucleotides read TGTGCCACCAGCCGAGCGGGGGGAGGACAGCCCCAGCATTTT. The chain links TRBV24-1 to TRBJ1-5; D perhaps matches TRBD1 (5 bases). CDR3 length equals 14 residues. V was trimmed by 7 bases and J by 7 bases, leaving 16 bases between them. The V gene's germline CDR1 is KGHDR and CDR2 SFDVKD.

This clonotype was detected ten times or more. The gene calls are TRBV6-5 and TRBJ2-1; no reliable D call. V was clipped by 4 bases and J by 8 bases, with 12 bases between them. Germline V CDR1 and CDR2: MNHEY, SVGAGI. This CDR3 spans 13 amino acids. The CDR3 sequence is CASSSLLWDEQFF. The CDR3 region has the DNA TGTGCCAGCAGTTCCCTCCTATGGGATGAGCAGTTCTTC.

CDR3 sequence (DNA): TGCGCCAGCAGCTTGCAAGTAGGAGGTGAAAAACTGTTTTTT. Protein product: CASSLQVGGEKLFF. The chain is built from TRBV5-1 and TRBJ1-4; no firm D call. The V end lost 1 base, the J end lost 7 bases, and 11 bases lay between the germline ends. Germline loops: CDR1 SGHRS, CDR2 YFSETQ. The CDR3 is 14 residues long.

CDR3 bases: TGCGCCAGCAGCTTTGGACTAGCGGGAACAGTCCGCCAAGAGACCCAGTACTTC. This sequence encodes CASSFGLAGTVRQETQYF. The chain joins TRBV4-3 to TRBJ2-5; 12 bases agree with TRBD2. Per the germline V gene, CDR1 is LGHNA and CDR2 is YSLEER. This CDR3 contains 18 residues. V was clipped by 5 bases and J by 1 base; unmatched bases: 11.

CDR3 in DNA: TGTGCCACCAGTGTTGGCGGGATCCGTACAGGGGAGCAGTTCTTC. The encoded protein is CATSVGGIRTGEQFF. The rearrangement links TRBV24-1 to TRBJ2-1; TRBD1 or TRBD2 may be the D gene (6 bases each). Trimming stripped 5 bases from V and 10 bases from J, with 20 bases between. CDR1 and CDR2 (germline): KGHDR, SFDVKD. This CDR3 is built from 15 residues.

This clonotype was found a few times. The chain carries TRBV30 and TRBJ2-3; TRBD2 matches 7 bases. The CDR3 sequence is 14 residues long. V shed 1 base, J shed 3 bases, and the junction held 4 bases outside the gene matches. Germline assignment: CDR1 GTSNPN and CDR2 SVGIG (reference sequence). The CDR3 region is CAWSGGRGTDTQYF. The CDR3 DNA follows: TGTGCCTGGAGTGGCGGGAGAGGGACAGATACGCAGTATTTT.

V usage is TRBV6-5 and J usage is TRBJ2-7; 10 nucleotides align to TRBD2. This CDR3 has 14 amino acids. V gave up 6 bases and J gave up 6 bases; unmatched junction bases: 8. In germline, CDR1 is MNHEY, CDR2 SVGAGI. The CDR3 bases are TGTGCCAGCAGCCCGGGTAGCGGGAGGTCCGAGCAGTACGTC. It yields the protein CASSPGSGRSEQYV.

This clonotype was counted a few times. The chain recombines TRBV11-2 with TRBJ2-3; D may be TRBD1 (5 bases). Trimming took 3 bases from V and 5 from J, leaving 9 bases between them. CDR1 and CDR2 (germline): SGHAT, FQNNGV. The length of the CDR3 is 13 residues. The CDR3 loop reads CASSFGHQDTQYF. CDR3 DNA sequence: TGTGCCAGCAGCTTCGGACACCAAGATACGCAGTATTTT.

The chain employs TRBV6-2 or TRBV6-3 and TRBJ2-1; 7 nucleotides align to TRBD1. This CDR3 has 13 residues. The ends lost 4 bases at V and 10 bases at J; junction bases unmatched: 7. Germline V gene sequence: CDR1 MNHEY, CDR2 SVGEGT. In nucleotides, the CDR3 is TGTGCCAGCAGTTCCAACAGGGGCGAGGAGCAGTTCTTC. Its protein product is CASSSNRGEEQFF.

This clonotype was counted ten times or more. The J gene is TRBJ2-5, the V gene TRBV7-8; D is unclear. Germline CDR1 reads SGHVS; CDR2 reads FQNEAQ. The CDR3 is made up of 11 amino acids. V was trimmed by 1 base and J by 5 bases, leaving 2 bases between them. The CDR3 spells CASSLVETQYF. The CDR3, as DNA: TGTGCCAGCAGCTTAGTTGAGACCCAGTACTTC.

This clonotype occurred many times. The chain links TRBV2 to TRBJ1-4, with a possible D match to TRBD1 (5 bases). Trimming shortened V by 8 bases and J by 4 bases, and 11 bases separated the two germline ends. There are 13 residues in the CDR3. The germline CDR1 and CDR2 sequences are SNHLY and FYNNEI. The CDR3 loop reads CASEETVNEKLFF. In DNA, the CDR3 is TGTGCCAGCGAAGAGACAGTTAATGAAAAACTGTTTTTT.

Only a few counts were recorded for this clonotype. The V gene is TRBV21-1, the J gene TRBJ2-2; the DNA was not used to check the table's D call, TRBD2. TRBV21-1 is assigned pseudogene status. The CDR3 spans 13 residues. In DNA, the CDR3 is TGTGCCAGCCGGGCCCAGAGGTCCGGGGAGCTGTTTTTT. Translating it yields CASRAQRSGELFF.

This clonotype was seen a few times. V gene TRBV29-1 combines with J gene TRBJ2-3; D possibly matches TRBD1 or TRBD2 (6 bases each). V lost 4 bases to trimming and J lost 1 base, with 12 bases between them. CDR1 is SQVTM, CDR2 ANQGSEA, per germline. The CDR3 has 14 residues. CDR3 region: CSVVRGVGTDTQYF. The DNA of the CDR3 is TGCAGCGTTGTAAGGGGGGTAGGCACAGATACGCAGTATTTT.

The chain carries TRBV19 and TRBJ2-2; 9 positions agree with TRBD1. Germline V CDR1 and CDR2: LNHDA, SQIVND (reference sequence). CDR3 length: 15 amino acids. The V and J ends lost 6 bases and 8 bases, in that order; junction bases with no gene match: 10. CDR3 DNA sequence: TGTGCCAGTAGCGGGACAGGGTTTTCGGTGGGGGAGCTGTTTTTT. The encoded protein is CASSGTGFSVGELFF.

In its sample, this clonotype was seen many times. The V and J genes are TRBV6-1 and TRBJ2-1, with TRBD2 identical over 9 bases. Germline assignment: CDR1 MNHNS and CDR2 SASEGT. This CDR3 has 16 amino acids. Trimming took 2 bases from V and 5 from J; bases not matched to a gene: 7. CDR3 loop: CASSELFGLANNEQFF. The DNA for the CDR3 is TGTGCCAGCAGTGAATTGTTTGGACTAGCGAACAATGAGCAGTTCTTC.

This clonotype was counted only a few times. The chain couples TRBV28 to TRBJ1-4; the D is unclear. The length of the CDR3 is 14 residues. Germline V gives CDR1 MDHEN, CDR2 SYDVKM. With 6 bases removed from V and 3 bases from J, the gap between germline ends came to 11 bases. CDR3 residues: CASRGPGPNEKLFF. Written as DNA, the CDR3 is TGTGCCAGCAGGGGTCCTGGACCTAATGAAAAACTGTTTTTT.

V and J are TRBV21-1 and TRBJ2-7. TRBV21-1 counts as a pseudogene. The CDR3 covers 12 residues. The CDR3 coding sequence is TGTGCCAGCAGCAATATAACCTACGAGCAGTACGTC. It specifies CASSNITYEQYV.

This clonotype was observed at least ten times. The V gene is TRBV29-1, the J gene TRBJ1-4; no clear D gene. V dropped 6 bases and J dropped 0 bases, with 8 bases sitting between them. CDR1 is SQVTM, CDR2 ANQGSEA, per germline. This CDR3 comprises 13 residues. CDR3: CSVIQPTNEKLFF. CDR3 DNA sequence: TGCAGCGTAATACAGCCAACTAATGAAAAACTGTTTTTT.

The table lists this clonotype with many counts. This rearrangement joins TRBV4-3 to TRBJ1-2; the D is unclear. Trimming took 2 bases from V and 9 from J, leaving 13 bases between them. The CDR3 length is 13 residues. CDR1 and CDR2 from the germline V gene are LGHNA and YSLEER. CDR3 loop: CASSQNTETRYTF. The CDR3 nucleotides are TGCGCCAGCAGCCAAAATACGGAGACACGCTACACCTTC.

Ten or more counts support this clonotype. The V gene is TRBV20-1, the J gene TRBJ2-7; D uncertain. Germline CDR1 and CDR2: DFQATT and SNEGSKA (reference sequence). V was pared by 5 bases and J by 0 bases, with 11 bases between. CDR3 length: 13 residues. CDR3: CSAGGPSSYEQYV. Here the CDR3 DNA reads TGCAGTGCTGGCGGACCGAGCTCCTACGAGCAGTACGTC.